The clone carrying this T cell receptor beta chain was picked up a small number of times. Individual cDNA molecules each received unique molecular identifiers attached to them. A single record per CDR3 protein comes from TCRdb applying MiXCR to the 5' RACE reads. The table includes about 47,000 distinct CDR3 sequences, about 11% detected once. These data belong to a study of early T cells in non-severe SARS-CoV-2 infection. Study details: From unsorted whole blood, bulk RNA was sequenced, and the chains remained unpaired.

The CDR3 totals 15 residues. V lost 4 bases and J lost 6, with 19 bases in between. The germline V gene encodes CDR1 SGHRS and CDR2 YFSETQ. The TCR comes from an adult who was a healthcare worker with PCR-confirmed SARS-CoV-2 infection or an uninfected control (not recorded which). V usage is TRBV5-1 and J usage is TRBJ1-1, with D unresolved. The source material was whole blood. The CDR3 loop reads CASSLVGGHHAEAFF. For the CDR3, the DNA is TGCGCCAGCAGCCTGGTAGGTGGCCACCATGCTGAAGCTTTCTTT.